The source of this T cell receptor (beta chain) is a study of cytomegalovirus exposure and HLA in healthy donors. Remarks on this clone: The target antigen is unknown.

Profiling relied on immunoSEQ multiplex PCR, and the TCRdb table lists in-frame clones only, not all of them. This table has about 120,000 clones, about 91% appearing once. The donors were part of the approximately 120-subject validation cohort, which stood apart from the approximately 630-subject first cohort. Study-level results: Rarity held for most TCR sequences, but there were some public TCRs that occurred in many donors. That first-cohort TCR clusters tended to co-occur in the roughly 110 validation repertoires was found in a later analysis. Reported performance of the classifier showed diagnosis of cytomegalovirus status with high specificity and sensitivity.

Sequencing was done on a sample of PBMCs. The TCR comes from a woman aged 18-30 years in good health and CMV-seronegative.

The CDR3 loop is CASSFQPRRGGTDTQYF. CDR3 sequence (DNA): TGCGCCAGCAGCTTCCAGCCCAGGCGGGGAGGCACAGATACGCAGTATTTT. The chain has TRBV5-1 and TRBJ2-3; the D gene is possibly TRBD2 (6 bases). CDR1 SGHRS and CDR2 YFSETQ come from the germline V gene. Trimming removed 2 bases at V and 1 base at J, with 17 bases between. The CDR3 extends over 17 amino acids.